A single sample is the source of the 18 T cell receptor beta chains below, sequenced in a study of CD8+ T cells in alopecia areata. Indicated treatment: oral pan-JAK inhibitor, 5-10 mg twice daily. Extraction and reverse transcription of RNA yielded cDNA as the sequencing template. Sequencing was performed with immunoSEQ multiplex PCR; in TCRdb, only in-frame clones are kept and a portion is missing. The sample holds 150,000 to 200,000 clones, around three fifths seen once. The input for sequencing was CD8+ T cells sorted from blood, taken at week 24, from a patient treated with tofacitinib. The receptors shown here come from a human donor with alopecia areata.

This clone occurred a few times. The chain links TRBV4-1 to TRBJ2-5; D gene unclear. V gave up 0 bases and J gave up 2 bases, with 4 bases separating them. CDR3 length: 13 amino acids. Germline CDR1 is MGHRA and CDR2 is YSYEKL. In nucleotides, the CDR3 is TGCGCCAGCAGCCAAGAGGGACAAGAGACCCAGTACTTC. Its translation is CASSQEGQETQYF.

This clone occurred a few times. This rearrangement joins TRBV5-1 to TRBJ2-3; a possible D gene is TRBD2 (5 bases). V lost 0 bases and J 0 bases, leaving 8 bases between the germline ends. The CDR3 has 15 residues. From germline, CDR1 is SGHRS and CDR2 YFSETQ. The CDR3 bases are TGCGCCAGCAGCTTGGCAAGGGAGAGCACAGATACGCAGTATTTT. Amino acids: CASSLARESTDTQYF.

This sequence joins TRBV3-1 (or the pseudogene TRBV3-2) and TRBJ2-7; D not certain. The CDR3 is 8 residues long. Trimming pared 4 bases from V and 12 bases from J, leaving 4 bases between. CDR1 is LGHDT, CDR2 YNNKEL, per germline (reference sequence). Here the CDR3 reads CASSLTYF. In DNA, the CDR3 is TGTGCCAGCAGCCTGACGTACTTC.

The genes are TRBV29-1 and TRBJ1-2; D unclear. V lost 4 bases and J 4 bases, leaving 7 bases between the germline ends. Germline CDR1 and CDR2: SQVTM and ANQGSEA. This CDR3 is built from 11 residues. As DNA, the CDR3 is TGCAGCGTTGCATTAGTCTATGGCTACACCTTC. It encodes CSVALVYGYTF.

The V call is TRBV2, the J call TRBJ2-3, with D unresolved. V lost 6 bases, J lost 2 bases, and 15 bases lay in between. Germline-derived CDR1 and CDR2 are SNHLY and FYNNEI. The CDR3 contains 15 residues. CDR3 region: CASSPGLGPTDTQYF. The CDR3 region has the DNA TGTGCCAGCAGCCCCGGGTTGGGCCCCACAGATACGCAGTATTTT.

The chain links TRBV9 to TRBJ1-2, with unresolved D. The V and J ends lost 3 bases and 2 bases respectively, with 14 bases between them. Germline values: CDR1 SGDLS, CDR2 YYNGEE. This CDR3 spans 15 amino acids. The CDR3 region has the DNA TGTGCCAGCAGCGCTTCTCTAACGGGGAACTATGGCTACACCTTC. Protein: CASSASLTGNYGYTF.

This clone was observed a handful of times. This chain joins TRBV5-1 and TRBJ2-7; TRBD2 is a possible D gene (5 bases). From germline, CDR1 is SGHRS and CDR2 YFSETQ. This CDR3 region has 13 residues. Trimming took 7 bases from V and 2 from J, leaving 13 bases between them. CDR3 region: CASAHGETYEQYF. CDR3 coding DNA: TGCGCCAGCGCCCATGGGGAGACCTACGAGCAGTACTTC.

The rearrangement joins TRBV9 to TRBJ1-5; D may be TRBD1 (5 bases). V was pared by 4 bases and J by 7 bases, with 18 bases between. CDR3 length equals 15 residues. Per germline, CDR1 SGDLS and CDR2 YYNGEE. CDR3 sequence: CASSPGRGSGQPQHF. For the CDR3, the DNA is TGTGCCAGCAGCCCAGGGAGGGGTTCAGGGCAGCCCCAGCATTTT.

This clone is a singleton in its sample. V usage is TRBV6-5 and J usage is TRBJ1-2, with D maybe TRBD1 (5 bases). V was shortened by 5 bases and J by 4 bases, with 11 bases between the two germline ends. From germline, CDR1 is MNHEY and CDR2 SVGAGI. The CDR3 spans 13 residues. In nucleotides, the CDR3 is TGTGCCAGCAGTAACCAGGGACTCTATGGCTACACCTTC. The encoded protein is CASSNQGLYGYTF.

V gene TRBV4-2 combines with J gene TRBJ2-7; D perhaps matches TRBD1 (5 bases). The V end lost 0 bases, the J end lost 3 bases, and 9 bases lay between the germline ends. The germline CDR1 and CDR2 sequences are LGHNA and YNFKEQ. The CDR3 has 14 amino acids. This CDR3 is CASSQELGLYEQYF. Written as DNA, the CDR3 is TGTGCCAGCAGCCAAGAGCTGGGGCTCTACGAGCAGTACTTC.

Only a few counts were recorded for this clone. The chain uses TRBV29-1 and TRBJ2-3; D possibly matches TRBD1 or TRBD2 (6 bases each). There are 13 residues in the CDR3. Between the trimmed V and J ends, which lost 7 bases and 0 bases, there was a span of 11 bases. Germline V lookup: CDR1 SQVTM, CDR2 ANQGSEA. CDR3 in amino acids: CSAEGGSTDTQYF. CDR3 nucleotides: TGCAGCGCTGAGGGGGGAAGCACAGATACGCAGTATTTT.

V usage is TRBV13 and J usage is TRBJ1-4, with 8 bases aligning to TRBD1. Looked up from germline, CDR1 is PRHDT and CDR2 is FYEKMQ (reference sequence). The trim removed 1 base at V and 4 bases at J, leaving 5 bases unmatched. The CDR3 extends over 16 amino acids. The CDR3 sequence: CASSLATGGLNEKLFF. CDR3 nucleotides: TGTGCCAGCAGCTTAGCAACAGGGGGACTTAATGAAAAACTGTTTTTT.

The chain uses TRBV5-6 and TRBJ2-7; 7 bases align to TRBD2. The V and J ends lost 0 bases and 6 bases, in that order; junction bases with no gene match: 0. This CDR3 has 12 residues. The germline V gene has CDR1 SGHDT and CDR2 YYEEEE. CDR3 DNA: TGTGCCAGCAGCTTGGCGGGGGGCGAGCAGTACTTC. This gives the protein CASSLAGGEQYF.

The CDR3 bases are TGTGCCAGCAGCCTAAGGACAGGGGTGGAGACCCAGTACTTC. It is translated as CASSLRTGVETQYF. The rearrangement joins TRBV7-2 to TRBJ2-5, with 9 positions matching TRBD1. J gave up 5 bases and V 5 bases, and 6 bases lay outside the gene matches. The CDR3 has 14 residues. Germline values: CDR1 SGHTA, CDR2 FQGNSA. Complete variable domain (other parts from reference TRBV7-2 and TRBJ2-5): GAGVSQSPSNKVTEKGKDVELRCDPISGHTALYWYRQSLGQGLEFLIYFQGNSAPDKSGLPSDRFSAERTGGSVSTLTIQRTQQEDSAVYLCASSLRTGVETQYFGPGTRLLVL.

The rearrangement joins TRBV2 to TRBJ1-1; 10 nucleotides match TRBD1. Germline V gene lookup returns CDR1 SNHLY and CDR2 FYNNEI. J lost 0 bases, V lost 6 bases, and 4 bases had no gene match. This CDR3 has 15 amino acids. In DNA, the CDR3 is TGTGCCAGCAGCCCGACAGGGGGCATGAACACTGAAGCTTTCTTT. Translated: CASSPTGGMNTEAFF. The full variable domain, completed using reference TRBV2 and TRBJ1-1, is EPEVTQTPSHQVTQMGQEVILRCVPISNHLYFYWYRQILGQKVEFLVSFYNNEISEKSEIFDDQFSVERPDGSNFTLKIRSTKLEDSAMYFCASSPTGGMNTEAFFGQGTRLTVV.

This chain connects TRBV29-1 to TRBJ1-2, with D hard to call. CDR1 is SQVTM, CDR2 ANQGSEA, per germline. The CDR3 sequence is 13 residues long. With 7 bases removed from V and 4 bases from J, the gap between germline ends came to 16 bases. CDR3: CSAPAEVSYGYTF. The DNA for the CDR3 is TGCAGCGCCCCAGCGGAAGTTTCCTATGGCTACACCTTC.

This clone was seen only a few times. The CDR3 spells CATSGQNTEAFF. The CDR3 DNA sequence: TGTGCCACCTCCGGACAGAACACTGAAGCTTTCTTT. V usage is TRBV7-9 and J usage is TRBJ1-1; TRBD1 is a possible D gene (5 bases). Germline CDR1 and CDR2: SEHNR and FQNEAQ (reference sequence). The CDR3 spans 12 residues. Deletions cut 10 bases from V and 1 base from J, with 10 bases between. The whole variable domain, filled in from reference TRBV7-9 and TRBJ1-1, reads DTGVSQNPRHKITKRGQNVTFRCDPISEHNRLYWYRQTLGQGPEFLTYFQNEAQLEKSRLLSDRFSAERPKGSFSTLEIQRTEQGDSAMYLCATSGQNTEAFFGQGTRLTVV.

V is TRBV6-1 and J is TRBJ2-7; D is ambiguous. The V end lost 2 bases, the J end lost 0 bases, and 11 bases lay between the germline ends. Germline CDR1 reads MNHNS; CDR2 reads SASEGT. This CDR3 is 15 amino acids long. In DNA, the CDR3 is TGTGCCAGCAGTGAAAGGCACGGCGACTCCTACGAGCAGTACTTC. Translation: CASSERHGDSYEQYF.